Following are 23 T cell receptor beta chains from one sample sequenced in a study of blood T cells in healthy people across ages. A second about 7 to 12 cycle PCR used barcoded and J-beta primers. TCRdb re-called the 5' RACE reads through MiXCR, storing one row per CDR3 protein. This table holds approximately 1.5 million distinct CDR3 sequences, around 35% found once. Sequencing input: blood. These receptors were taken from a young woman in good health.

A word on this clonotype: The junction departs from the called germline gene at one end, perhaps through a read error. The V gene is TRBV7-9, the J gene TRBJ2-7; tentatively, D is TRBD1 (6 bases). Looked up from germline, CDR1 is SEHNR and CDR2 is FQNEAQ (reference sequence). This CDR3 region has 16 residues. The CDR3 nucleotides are TGTGCCCGCAGCTTAGGGGGTAGCGCCAGCTCCTACGAGCAGTACTTC. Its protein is CARSLGGSASSYEQYF. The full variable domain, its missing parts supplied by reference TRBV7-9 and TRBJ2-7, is DTGVSQNPRHKITKRGQNVTFRCDPISEHNRLYWYRQTLGQGPEFLTYFQNEAQLEKSRLLSDRFSAERPKGSFSTLEIQRTEQGDSAMYLCARSLGGSASSYEQYFGPGTRLTVT.

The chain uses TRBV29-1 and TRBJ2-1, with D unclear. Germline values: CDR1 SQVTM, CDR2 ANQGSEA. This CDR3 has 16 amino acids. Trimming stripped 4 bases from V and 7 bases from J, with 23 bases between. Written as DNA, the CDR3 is TGCAGCGTTGTTTGGGCGTGGGATATTAGCATGAATGAGCAGTTCTTC. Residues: CSVVWAWDISMNEQFF.

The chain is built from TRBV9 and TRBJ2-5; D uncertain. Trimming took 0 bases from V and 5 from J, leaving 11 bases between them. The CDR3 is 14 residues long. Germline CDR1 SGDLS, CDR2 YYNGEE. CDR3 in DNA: TGTGCCAGCAGCGTAGTTTGGGCGCGGGAGACCCAGTACTTC. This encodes CASSVVWARETQYF.

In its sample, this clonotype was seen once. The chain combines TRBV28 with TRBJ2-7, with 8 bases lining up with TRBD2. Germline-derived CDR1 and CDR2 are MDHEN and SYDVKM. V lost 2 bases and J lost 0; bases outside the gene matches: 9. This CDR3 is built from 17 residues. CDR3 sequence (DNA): TGTGCCAGCAGTTTAAGGTTCGCGAGCGGGAGCTCCTACGAGCAGTACTTC. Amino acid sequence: CASSLRFASGSSYEQYF.

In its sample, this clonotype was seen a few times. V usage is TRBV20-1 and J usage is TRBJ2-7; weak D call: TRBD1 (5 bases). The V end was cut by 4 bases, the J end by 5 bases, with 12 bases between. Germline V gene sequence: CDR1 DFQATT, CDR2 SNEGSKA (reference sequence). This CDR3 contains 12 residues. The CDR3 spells CSANWKGDEQYF. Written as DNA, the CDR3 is TGCAGTGCTAATTGGAAAGGGGACGAGCAGTACTTC.

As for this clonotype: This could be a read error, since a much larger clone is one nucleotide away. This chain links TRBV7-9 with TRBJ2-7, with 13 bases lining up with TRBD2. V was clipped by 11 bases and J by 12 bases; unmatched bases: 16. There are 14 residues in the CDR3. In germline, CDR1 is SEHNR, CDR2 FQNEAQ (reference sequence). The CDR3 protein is CAWQGLAGDKTLYF. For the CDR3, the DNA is TGTGCCTGGCAAGGACTAGCGGGGGACAAGACCCTGTACTTC.

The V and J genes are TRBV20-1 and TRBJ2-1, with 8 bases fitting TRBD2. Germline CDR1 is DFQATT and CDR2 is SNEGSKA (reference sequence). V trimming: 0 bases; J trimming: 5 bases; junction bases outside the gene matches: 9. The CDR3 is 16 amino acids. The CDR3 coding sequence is TGCAGTGCTAGAGATATCGGGGGGGGCCTGGACAATGAGCAGTTCTTC. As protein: CSARDIGGGLDNEQFF.

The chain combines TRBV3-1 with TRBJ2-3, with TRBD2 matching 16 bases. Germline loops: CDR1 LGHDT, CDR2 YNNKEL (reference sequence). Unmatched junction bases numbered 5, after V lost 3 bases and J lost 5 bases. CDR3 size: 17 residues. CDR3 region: CASSQGLAGGPGDTQYF. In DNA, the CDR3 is TGTGCCAGCAGCCAGGGACTAGCGGGAGGGCCGGGAGATACGCAGTATTTT.

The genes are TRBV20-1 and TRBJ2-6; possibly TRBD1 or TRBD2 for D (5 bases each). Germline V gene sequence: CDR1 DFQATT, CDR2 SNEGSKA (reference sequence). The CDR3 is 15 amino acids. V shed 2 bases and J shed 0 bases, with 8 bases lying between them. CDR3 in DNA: TGCAGTGCTAGAACAGGACTCTCTGGGGCCAACGTCCTGACTTTC. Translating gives CSARTGLSGANVLTF.

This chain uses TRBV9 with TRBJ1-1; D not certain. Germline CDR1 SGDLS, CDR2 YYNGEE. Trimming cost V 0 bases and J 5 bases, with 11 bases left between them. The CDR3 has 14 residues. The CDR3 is CASSVEPGWTEAFF. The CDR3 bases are TGTGCCAGCAGCGTAGAACCGGGGTGGACTGAAGCTTTCTTT.

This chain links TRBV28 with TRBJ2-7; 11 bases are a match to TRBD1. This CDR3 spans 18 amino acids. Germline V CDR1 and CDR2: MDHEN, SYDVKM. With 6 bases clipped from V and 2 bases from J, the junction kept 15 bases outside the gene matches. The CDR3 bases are TGTGCCAGCAGCCAATTTCGCCGGGACAGGGGGAACGCCTACGAGCAGTACTTC. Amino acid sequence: CASSQFRRDRGNAYEQYF.

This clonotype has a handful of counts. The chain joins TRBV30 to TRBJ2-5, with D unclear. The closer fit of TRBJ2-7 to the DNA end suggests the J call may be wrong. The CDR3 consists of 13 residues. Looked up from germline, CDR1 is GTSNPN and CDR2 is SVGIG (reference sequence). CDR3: CAWSVNRVHEQYF. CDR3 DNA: TGTGCCTGGAGTGTAAATAGAGTTCACGAGCAGTACTTC.

CDR3 amino acids: CSARPRRRLGSDTQYF. CDR3 nucleotide sequence: TGCAGTGCTAGACCGCGGCGGCGCCTCGGCTCAGATACGCAGTATTTT. The chain has TRBV20-1 and TRBJ2-3; D is unclear. Germline-derived CDR1 and CDR2 are DFQATT and SNEGSKA (reference sequence). Between the trimmed V and J ends, which lost 2 bases and 4 bases, there was a span of 19 bases. The CDR3 runs 16 residues.

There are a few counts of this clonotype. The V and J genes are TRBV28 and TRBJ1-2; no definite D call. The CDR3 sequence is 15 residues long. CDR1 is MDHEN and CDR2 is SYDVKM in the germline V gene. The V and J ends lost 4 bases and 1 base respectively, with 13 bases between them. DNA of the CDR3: TGTGCCAGCAGTTCCCTTTCTGCTCTTAACTATGGCTACACCTTC. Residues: CASSSLSALNYGYTF.

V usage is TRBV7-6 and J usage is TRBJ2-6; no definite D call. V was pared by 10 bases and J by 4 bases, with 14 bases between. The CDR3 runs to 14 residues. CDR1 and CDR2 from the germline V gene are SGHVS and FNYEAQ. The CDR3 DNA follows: TGTGCCACTGCCCCCCGGTACGGGGCCAACGTCCTGACTTTC. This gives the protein CATAPRYGANVLTF.

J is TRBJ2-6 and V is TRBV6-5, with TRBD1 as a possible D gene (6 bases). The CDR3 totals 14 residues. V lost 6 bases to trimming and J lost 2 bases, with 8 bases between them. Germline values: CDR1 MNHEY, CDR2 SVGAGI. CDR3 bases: TGTGCCAGCAGGAGGGACACTGGGGCCAACGTCCTGACTTTC. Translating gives CASRRDTGANVLTF.

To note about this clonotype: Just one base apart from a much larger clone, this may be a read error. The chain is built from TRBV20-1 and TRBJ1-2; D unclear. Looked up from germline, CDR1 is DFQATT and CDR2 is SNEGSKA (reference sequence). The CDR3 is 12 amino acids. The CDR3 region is CSATPANYDYTF. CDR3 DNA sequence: TGCAGTGCTACCCCAGCTAACTATGACTACACCTTC.

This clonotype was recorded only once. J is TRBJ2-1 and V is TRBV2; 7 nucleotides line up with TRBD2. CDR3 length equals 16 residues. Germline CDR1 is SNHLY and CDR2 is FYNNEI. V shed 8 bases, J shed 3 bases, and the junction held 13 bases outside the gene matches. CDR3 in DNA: TGTGCCAGCTGTGGAGCGGGAAAGAGCTACTACAATGAGCAGTTCTTC. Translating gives CASCGAGKSYYNEQFF.

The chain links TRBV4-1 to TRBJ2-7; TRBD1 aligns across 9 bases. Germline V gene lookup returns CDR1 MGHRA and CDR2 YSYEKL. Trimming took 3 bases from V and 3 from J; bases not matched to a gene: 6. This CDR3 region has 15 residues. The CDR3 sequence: CASSQTGTGYYEQYF. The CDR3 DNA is TGCGCCAGCAGCCAGACCGGGACAGGGTACTACGAGCAGTACTTC.

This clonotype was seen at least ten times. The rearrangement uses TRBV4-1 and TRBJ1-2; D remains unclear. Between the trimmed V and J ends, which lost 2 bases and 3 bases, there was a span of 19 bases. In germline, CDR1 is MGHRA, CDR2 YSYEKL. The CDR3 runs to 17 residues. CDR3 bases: TGCGCCAGCAGCCAAAACCCTAAGGACCTCCGGGACTATGGCTACACCTTC. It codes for CASSQNPKDLRDYGYTF.

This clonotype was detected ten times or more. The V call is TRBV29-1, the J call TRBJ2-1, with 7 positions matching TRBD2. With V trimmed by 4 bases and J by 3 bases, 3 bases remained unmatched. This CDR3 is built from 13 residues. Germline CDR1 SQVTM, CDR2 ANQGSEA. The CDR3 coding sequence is TGCAGCGTTGGAGCGGGGAACTACAATGAGCAGTTCTTC. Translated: CSVGAGNYNEQFF.

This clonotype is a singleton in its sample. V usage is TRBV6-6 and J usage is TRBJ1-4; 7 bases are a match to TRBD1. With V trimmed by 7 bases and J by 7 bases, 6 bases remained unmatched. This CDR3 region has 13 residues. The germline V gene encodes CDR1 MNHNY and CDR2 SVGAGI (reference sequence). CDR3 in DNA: TGTGCCAGCACCGGGACAGTATCTGAAAAACTGTTTTTT. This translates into CASTGTVSEKLFF.

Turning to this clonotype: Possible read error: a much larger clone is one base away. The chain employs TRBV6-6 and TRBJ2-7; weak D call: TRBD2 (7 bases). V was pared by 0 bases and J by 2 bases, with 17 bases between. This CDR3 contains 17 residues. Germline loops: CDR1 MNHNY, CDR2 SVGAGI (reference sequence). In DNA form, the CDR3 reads TGTGCCAGCAGTTACTCCGCGACGGCGGGGGCAGCCTACGAGCAGTACTTC. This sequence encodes CASSYSATAGAAYEQYF.